Shown below are 5 T cell receptor beta chains from a single sample sequenced in a study of CD8+ T cells in alopecia areata. TCR sequencing used cDNA made by reverse transcription of extracted RNA. Only in-frame clones appear in the TCRdb table, and some are missing; sequencing was by immunoSEQ multiplex PCR. The data contain 90,000 to 130,000 clones, around three fifths of them singletons. As to treatment: oral pan-JAK inhibitor, 5-10 mg twice daily. The sample here was CD8+ T cells sorted from blood, taken at week 24, from a patient treated with tofacitinib. These receptors came from a human donor with alopecia areata.

The genes are TRBV6-1 and TRBJ1-4; D unclear. The germline V and J ends were trimmed by 1 base and 9 bases, with 15 bases remaining between them. This CDR3 has 15 residues. CDR1 is MNHNS and CDR2 is SASEGT in the germline V gene. In nucleotides, the CDR3 is TGTGCCAGCAGTGAAGAGGACCGCTTTCCGAAAAAACTGTTTTTT. Its translation is CASSEEDRFPKKLFF.

This clone was picked up a small number of times. This rearrangement joins TRBV13 to TRBJ2-7; D remains ambiguous. This CDR3 contains 13 residues. V lost 0 bases and J lost 4, with 7 bases in between. From germline, CDR1 is PRHDT and CDR2 FYEKMQ (reference sequence). The CDR3 DNA reads as TGTGCCAGCAGCTTAGGGGGGATTTACGAGCAGTACTTC. As protein: CASSLGGIYEQYF.

V usage is TRBV27 and J usage is TRBJ2-5; 11 bases map to TRBD2. The CDR3 has 16 amino acids. The V segment lost 1 base and the J segment 5 bases; nucleotides outside the gene matches: 6. Germline CDR1 reads MNHEY; CDR2 reads SMNVEV (reference sequence). CDR3 residues: CASSLFSGGAGETQYF. CDR3 nucleotides: TGTGCCAGCAGTTTATTTAGCGGGGGGGCCGGGGAGACCCAGTACTTC.

The genes are TRBV9 and TRBJ1-1, with a possible D match to TRBD1 (6 bases). The CDR3 has 13 residues. V gave up 4 bases and J gave up 5 bases, with 12 bases separating them. Germline V gene data show CDR1 as SGDLS and CDR2 as YYNGEE. CDR3 nucleotides: TGTGCCAGCAGCTCCGACAGGTTAACTGAAGCTTTCTTT. Translation gives CASSSDRLTEAFF.

This sequence joins TRBV29-1 and TRBJ2-1, with unresolved D. In germline, CDR1 is SQVTM, CDR2 ANQGSEA. V gave up 2 bases and J gave up 0 bases, with 8 bases separating them. The CDR3 is made up of 14 amino acids. CDR3 coding DNA: TGCAGCGTTGAACAGGTCAGCTCCTACAATGAGCAGTTCTTC. This gives the protein CSVEQVSSYNEQFF.